These T cell receptor beta chains were read from a single sample in a study of T-cell reconstitution after alpha-beta-depleted transplantation in children. TCRdb independently ran MiXCR on the PCR reads; one entry per CDR3 protein. This table holds about 980,000 distinct CDR3 sequences, roughly 29% found once. The sequencing here drew on PBMCs, mostly from graft donor cells, taken 360 days after TCRalphabeta/CD19-depleted stem cell transplant. All receptors derive from a boy in the first two years of life who had a stem cell transplant for SCID, so the T cells may come from the graft donor. CDR3s include the opening cysteine and the closing phenylalanine or tryptophan. D genes are given only for firm matches. Clone size is stated in some rows and not others, as once, few, many or a class when expanded.

V: TRBV5-1
size: -
J: TRBJ2-5
D: TRBD1
DNA: TGCGCCAGCAGCTTGGGAGGGGCAGGGGGCTCGGTAGAGACCCAGTACTTC
CDR3: CASSLGGAGGSVETQYF

V: TRBV12-3/TRBV12-4
size: few
J: TRBJ1-5
D: -
DNA: TGTGCCAGCAGTTTAGTAGGCTCGTCGGGGCAGCCCCAGCATTTT
CDR3: CASSLVGSSGQPQHF

V: TRBV7-9
size: many
J: TRBJ2-1
D: TRBD2
DNA: TGTGCCAGCAGCTTAACTAGCGGGGGGGCGTCCTACAATGAGCAGTTCTTC
CDR3: CASSLTSGGASYNEQFF

V: TRBV19
size: few
J: TRBJ2-3
D: TRBD1
DNA: TGTGCCAGTAGTCCCCAACAGGGGGCGAGAGATACGCAGTATTTT
CDR3: CASSPQQGARDTQYF

V: TRBV12-3/TRBV12-4
size: few
J: TRBJ2-7
D: -
DNA: TGTGCCAGCAGTTTTGGAAGTGCAGACTACGAGCAGTACTTC
CDR3: CASSFGSADYEQYF

V: TRBV20-1
size: few
J: TRBJ2-5
D: -
DNA: TGCAGTGCTATTAGGGGGACCCAAGAGACCCAGTACTTC
CDR3: CSAIRGTQETQYF

V: TRBV9
size: few
J: TRBJ1-2
D: -
DNA: TGTGCCAGCAGCCCCCAGACAGGCAGAAACTATGGCTACACCTTC
CDR3: CASSPQTGRNYGYTF

V: TRBV20-1
size: many
J: TRBJ1-6
D: -
DNA: TGCAGTGCTAGGAACAGGGTTAATTCACCCCTCCACTTT
CDR3: CSARNRVNSPLHF

V: TRBV29-1
size: few
J: TRBJ2-1
D: -
DNA: TGCAGCGTTGAGGGTCAGGGTCTGAGGGAGCAGTTCTTC
CDR3: CSVEGQGLREQFF

V: TRBV20-1
size: -
J: TRBJ1-5
D: -
DNA: TGCAGTGCTAGAGATCGAGGGGAGCCCCAGCATTTT
CDR3: CSARDRGEPQHF

V: TRBV20-1
size: -
J: TRBJ2-7
D: -
DNA: TGCAGTGCTAGAGACCACAAATCTATCTACGAGCAGTACTTC
CDR3: CSARDHKSIYEQYF

V: TRBV30
size: -
J: TRBJ2-2
D: -
DNA: TGTGCCTGGATGGGGAGCACCGGGGAGCTGTTTTTT
CDR3: CAWMGSTGELFF

V: TRBV4-1
size: few
J: TRBJ2-4
D: TRBD2
DNA: TGCGCCAGCAGCCATACAAGCGGGGGGGGAAAAAACATTCAGTACTTC
CDR3: CASSHTSGGGKNIQYF

V: TRBV20-1
size: -
J: TRBJ1-2
D: TRBD1
DNA: TGCATCGGCCGGGACAGCTCTAACTATGGCTACACCTTC
CDR3: CIGRDSSNYGYTF

V: TRBV20-1
size: -
J: TRBJ2-3
D: -
DNA: TGCAGTGCGAGAAAAGGAGATACGCAGTATTTT
CDR3: CSARKGDTQYF

V: TRBV28
size: -
J: TRBJ2-1
D: TRBD1
DNA: TGTGCCAGCAGTTTATACAACAGGGGGCGGTATGAGCAGTTCTTC
CDR3: CASSLYNRGRYEQFF

V: TRBV28
size: -
J: TRBJ2-7
D: -
DNA: TGTGCCAGCAGTCAGAACTGGGACTACGAGCAGTACTTC
CDR3: CASSQNWDYEQYF

V: TRBV12-3/TRBV12-4
size: few
J: TRBJ1-1
D: TRBD1
DNA: TGTGCCAGCATCCTGGGGCAGGGGGTGGCTGAAGCTTTCTTT
CDR3: CASILGQGVAEAFF

V: TRBV7-2
size: few
J: TRBJ1-5
D: TRBD1
DNA: TGTGCCAGCAGCTTATCGACAGGGGTGAGTCAGCCCCAGCATTTT
CDR3: CASSLSTGVSQPQHF

V: TRBV12-3/TRBV12-4
size: few
J: TRBJ2-1
D: -
DNA: TGTGCCAGCAGTTACACGAGGGCAGGGAGCTACAATGAGCAGTTCTTC
CDR3: CASSYTRAGSYNEQFF

V: TRBV27
size: -
J: TRBJ2-7
D: -
DNA: TGTGCCAGCAGTTTGTACAACACCTACGAGCAGTACTTC
CDR3: CASSLYNTYEQYF

V: TRBV12-3/TRBV12-4
size: once
J: TRBJ2-1
D: TRBD2
DNA: TGTGCCAGCAGTCCCGGACTAGCGGGTCGCGAGTTCTTC
CDR3: CASSPGLAGREFF

V: TRBV10-3
size: few
J: TRBJ1-6
D: -
DNA: TGTGCCATCAGTGAGCGAAGTATCTCCTATAATTCACCCCTCCACTTT
CDR3: CAISERSISYNSPLHF